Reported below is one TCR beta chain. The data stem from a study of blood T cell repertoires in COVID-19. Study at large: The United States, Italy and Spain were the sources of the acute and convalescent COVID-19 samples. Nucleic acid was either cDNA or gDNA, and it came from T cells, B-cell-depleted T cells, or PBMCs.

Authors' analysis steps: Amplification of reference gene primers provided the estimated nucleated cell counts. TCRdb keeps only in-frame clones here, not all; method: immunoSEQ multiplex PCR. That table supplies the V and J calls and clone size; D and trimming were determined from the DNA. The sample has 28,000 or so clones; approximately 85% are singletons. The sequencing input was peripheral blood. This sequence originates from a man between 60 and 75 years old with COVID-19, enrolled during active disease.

CDR3 loop: CASSSGTSVSSTQYF. The CDR3 region has the DNA TGTGCCAGCAGTTCCGGGACTAGCGTCAGTAGCACGCAGTATTTT. The chain has TRBV28 and TRBJ2-3, with TRBD2 identical over 10 bases. Germline lookup yields CDR1 MDHEN and CDR2 SYDVKM. Unmatched junction bases numbered 10, after V lost 4 bases and J lost 9 bases. The CDR3 runs to 15 residues.